This T cell receptor beta chain was documented in a study of regulatory T cells. The study's findings and limits: Skewed V and J usage and few unique V-J pairs marked patient repertoires, most in Tregs. Hydrophobic residues at CDR3 positions 6 and 7 were enriched in conventional CD4+ T cells of CD3G-deficient patients.

The CDR3 spans 12 residues. The V end was cut by 6 bases, the J end by 0 bases, with 6 bases between. Germline V CDR1 and CDR2: WSHSY, SAAADI. The PCR used 52 TRBV and 13 TRBJ primers. Only in-frame clones appear in the TCRdb table, and some are missing; sequencing was by immunoSEQ multiplex PCR. Here the sample spans 30,000 to 40,000 clones, 75% to 90% being singletons. About this clone: As yet, its antigen is unknown.

Every patient with CD3G deficiency had evidence of autoimmunity. Patients aged 2 to 39 years had fewer naive T cells. Sorting split CD4+ cells into CD25-high CD127-low Tregs and CD25-low CD127-high conventional T cells. The specimen was conventional CD4+ T cells sorted from blood. The rearrangement links TRBV10-2 to TRBJ2-7; D possibly corresponds to TRBD1 (6 bases). The receptor comes from a person aged 18 to 30 with CD3G deficiency. The CDR3 spells CASRDSSYEQYF. In DNA form, the CDR3 reads TGCGCCAGCAGGGACAGCTCCTACGAGCAGTACTTC.